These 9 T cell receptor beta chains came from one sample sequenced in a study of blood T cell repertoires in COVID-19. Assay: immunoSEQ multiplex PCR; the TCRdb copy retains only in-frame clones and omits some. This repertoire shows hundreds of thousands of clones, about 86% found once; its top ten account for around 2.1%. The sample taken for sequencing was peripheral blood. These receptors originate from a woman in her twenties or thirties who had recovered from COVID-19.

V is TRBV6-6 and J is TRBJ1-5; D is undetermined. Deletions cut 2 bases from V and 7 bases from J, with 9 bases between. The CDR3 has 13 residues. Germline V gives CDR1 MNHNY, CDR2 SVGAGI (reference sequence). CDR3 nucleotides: TGTGCCAGCAGTTACCGGGTCTACCAGCCCCAGCATTTT. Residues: CASSYRVYQPQHF.

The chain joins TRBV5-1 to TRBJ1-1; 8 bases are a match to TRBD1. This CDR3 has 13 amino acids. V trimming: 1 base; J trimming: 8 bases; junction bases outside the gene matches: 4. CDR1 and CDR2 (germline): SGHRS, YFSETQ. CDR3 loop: CASSLNWDREAFF. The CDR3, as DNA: TGCGCCAGCAGCTTGAATTGGGACAGGGAAGCTTTCTTT.

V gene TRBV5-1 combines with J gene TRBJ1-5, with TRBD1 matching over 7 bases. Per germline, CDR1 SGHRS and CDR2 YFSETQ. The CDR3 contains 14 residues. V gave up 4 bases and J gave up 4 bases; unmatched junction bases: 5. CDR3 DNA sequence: TGCGCCAGCAGCACCGGACAGGAGAATCAGCCCCAGCATTTT. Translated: CASSTGQENQPQHF.

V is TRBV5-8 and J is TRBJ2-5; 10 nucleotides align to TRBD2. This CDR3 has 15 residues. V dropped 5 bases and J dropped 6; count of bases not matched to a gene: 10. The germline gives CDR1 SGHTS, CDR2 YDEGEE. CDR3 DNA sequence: TGTGCCAGCAGTTCCTATAGCGGGAGGATTAAGACCCAGTACTTC. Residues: CASSSYSGRIKTQYF.

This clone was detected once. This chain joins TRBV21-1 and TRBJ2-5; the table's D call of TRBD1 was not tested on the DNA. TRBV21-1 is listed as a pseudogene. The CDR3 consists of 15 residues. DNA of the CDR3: TGTGCCAGCAGCAAAAGCGACAGGGGGGAAGAGACCCAGTACTTC. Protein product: CASSKSDRGEETQYF.

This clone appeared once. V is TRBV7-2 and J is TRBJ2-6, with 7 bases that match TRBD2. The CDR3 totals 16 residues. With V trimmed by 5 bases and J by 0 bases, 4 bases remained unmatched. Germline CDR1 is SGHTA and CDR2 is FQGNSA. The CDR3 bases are TGTGCCAGCAGCCACCGCGGGGGCTCTGGGGCCAACGTCCTGACTTTC. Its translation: CASSHRGGSGANVLTF.

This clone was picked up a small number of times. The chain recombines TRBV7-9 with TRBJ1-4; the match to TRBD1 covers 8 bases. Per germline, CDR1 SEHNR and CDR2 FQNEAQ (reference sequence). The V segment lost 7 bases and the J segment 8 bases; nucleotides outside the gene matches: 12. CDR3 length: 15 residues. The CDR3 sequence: CASTPLDRDVEKLFF. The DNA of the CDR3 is TGTGCCAGCACCCCCCTGGACAGGGACGTCGAAAAACTGTTTTTT.

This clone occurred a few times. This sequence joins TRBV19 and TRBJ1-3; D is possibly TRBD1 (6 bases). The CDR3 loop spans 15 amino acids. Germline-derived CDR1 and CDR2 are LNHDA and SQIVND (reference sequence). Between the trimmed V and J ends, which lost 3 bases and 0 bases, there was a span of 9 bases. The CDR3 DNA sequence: TGTGCCAGTAGTATCACAGGGAGCTCTGGAAACACCATATATTTT. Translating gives CASSITGSSGNTIYF.

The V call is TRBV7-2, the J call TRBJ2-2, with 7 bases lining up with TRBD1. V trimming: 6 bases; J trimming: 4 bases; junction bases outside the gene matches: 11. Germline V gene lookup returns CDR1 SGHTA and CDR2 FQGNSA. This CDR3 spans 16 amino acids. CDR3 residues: CASSFYGTDFTGELFF. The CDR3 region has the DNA TGTGCCAGCAGTTTCTACGGGACAGACTTCACCGGGGAGCTGTTTTTT. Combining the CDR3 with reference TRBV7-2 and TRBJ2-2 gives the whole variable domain GAGVSQSPSNKVTEKGKDVELRCDPISGHTALYWYRQSLGQGLEFLIYFQGNSAPDKSGLPSDRFSAERTGGSVSTLTIQRTQQEDSAVYLCASSFYGTDFTGELFFGEGSRLTVL.